Following are 27 T cell receptor beta chains from one sample sequenced in a study of a mutant IDH1 vaccine in newly diagnosed glioma. Clones were read by immunoSEQ multiplex PCR, and TCRdb kept only the in-frame ones, dropping some. Found here are some 100,000 clones, roughly 80% of them singletons; the top ten hold 7.4%. Time point noted: baseline, week 1 (first vaccination visit). Treatment in this sample: pre-vaccination baseline after standard-of-care therapy. Sequenced material: PBMCs, taken from a glioma patient treated with radiotherapy, temozolomide or both. These receptors all come from a woman between 50 and 59 years old with glioma.

V usage is TRBV11-3 and J usage is TRBJ2-5, with 9 nucleotides matching TRBD2. Germline V gene sequence: CDR1 SGHNT, CDR2 YENEEA. This CDR3 contains 15 residues. Germline trimming cut 0 bases from V and 5 bases from J; bases unmatched to any gene: 4. In DNA, the CDR3 is TGTGCCAGCAGCTTAGATGGGCTAGCGGGGGAGACCCAGTACTTC. This codes for CASSLDGLAGETQYF.

The rearrangement links TRBV2 to TRBJ1-3; a possible D gene is TRBD1 (6 bases). V dropped 5 bases and J dropped 4 bases, with 15 bases sitting between them. The CDR3 consists of 15 residues. The germline V gene encodes CDR1 SNHLY and CDR2 FYNNEI. Here the CDR3 DNA reads TGTGCCAGCAGTACAACAGGGAATTACGGAAACACCATATATTTT. Translating it yields CASSTTGNYGNTIYF.

This clone was counted a few times. The chain recombines TRBV15 with TRBJ1-2, with no clear D. Germline CDR1 and CDR2: LNHNV and YYDKDF (reference sequence). V lost 2 bases and J lost 4, with 11 bases in between. The CDR3 consists of 14 residues. The CDR3 region has the DNA TGTGCCACCAGCAGACCTGACCTGGGCTATGGCTACACCTTC. It yields the protein CATSRPDLGYGYTF.

J is TRBJ1-3 and V is TRBV15; D ambiguous. V was cut by 0 bases and J by 3 bases, with 12 bases left in between. In germline, CDR1 is LNHNV, CDR2 YYDKDF (reference sequence). This CDR3 contains 16 residues. The CDR3 spells CATSRDGQAFGNTIYF. CDR3 in DNA: TGTGCCACCAGCAGAGATGGGCAGGCGTTTGGAAACACCATATATTTT.

This sequence joins TRBV6-4 and TRBJ1-5; 7 nucleotides line up with TRBD1. Losses at the gene ends were 0 bases for V and 2 bases for J; bases not matched to a gene: 4. This CDR3 region has 16 residues. Germline V lookup: CDR1 MRHNA, CDR2 SNTAGT. This CDR3 reads CASSDSNRGGNQPQHF. The CDR3 DNA sequence: TGTGCCAGCAGTGACTCGAACAGGGGTGGCAATCAGCCCCAGCATTTT.

The chain has TRBV5-6 and TRBJ2-7, with D perhaps being TRBD1 or TRBD2 (5 bases each). With 4 bases removed from V and 5 bases from J, the gap between germline ends came to 19 bases. Germline V gives CDR1 SGHDT, CDR2 YYEEEE. The CDR3 sequence is 15 residues long. DNA for the CDR3: TGTGCCAGCAGCGGATGGGACCTTCGCGTGGACGAGCAGTACTTC. It translates to CASSGWDLRVDEQYF.

The CDR3 protein is CASSRTDSSYEQYF. As DNA, the CDR3 is TGTGCCAGCTCCCGCACAGACTCCTCCTACGAGCAGTACTTC. V usage is TRBV27 and J usage is TRBJ2-7; the D is unclear. Per germline, CDR1 MNHEY and CDR2 SMNVEV (reference sequence). CDR3 size: 14 residues. Between the trimmed V and J ends, which lost 8 bases and 0 bases, there was a span of 14 bases.

The rearrangement joins TRBV5-5 to TRBJ1-1; TRBD1 matches 7 bases. There are 15 residues in the CDR3. Germline CDR1 reads SGHKS; CDR2 reads YYEKEE (reference sequence). The J segment lost 2 bases and the V segment lost 1 base, leaving 5 bases of the junction unmatched. CDR3 in amino acids: CASSLWDRRNTEAFF. CDR3 bases: TGTGCCAGCAGCTTGTGGGACAGACGAAACACTGAAGCTTTCTTT.

A few counts support this clone. The chain recombines TRBV5-1 with TRBJ1-1, with D unresolved. The CDR3 covers 13 residues. Germline V gene data show CDR1 as SGHRS and CDR2 as YFSETQ. The V gene lost 0 bases and the J gene lost 6 bases, with 9 bases spanning the gap. The CDR3 DNA reads TGCGCCAGCAGCTTGGCGGGGTCTTCTGAAGCTTTCTTT. Translating gives CASSLAGSSEAFF.

The chain has TRBV4-2 and TRBJ1-2; 7 nucleotides match TRBD1. CDR3 length: 16 amino acids. Germline V gene sequence: CDR1 LGHNA, CDR2 YNFKEQ. J lost 1 base, V lost 0 bases, and 5 bases had no gene match. CDR3 in amino acids: CASSQELAGGNYGYTF. DNA of the CDR3: TGTGCCAGCAGCCAAGAATTGGCAGGGGGTAACTATGGCTACACCTTC.

This sequence joins TRBV29-1 and TRBJ2-7; 8 bases are shared with TRBD1. This CDR3 region has 15 residues. In germline, CDR1 is SQVTM, CDR2 ANQGSEA. V lost 0 bases and J lost 2; bases outside the gene matches: 6. The CDR3 sequence is CSVEDGAGGPYEQYF. DNA for the CDR3: TGCAGCGTTGAAGATGGGGCAGGGGGCCCCTACGAGCAGTACTTC.

In this sample, this clone turned up once. The chain employs TRBV7-2 and TRBJ1-2; tentative D call: TRBD1 (6 bases). Trimming shortened V by 1 base and J by 4 bases, and 10 bases separated the two germline ends. From germline, CDR1 is SGHTA and CDR2 FQGNSA. The CDR3 is 14 residues long. CDR3 DNA: TGTGCCAGCAGCTTAGGGGGGGCCGGCTATGGCTACACCTTC. Protein: CASSLGGAGYGYTF.

The chain links TRBV6-1 to TRBJ1-2; D may be TRBD1 (5 bases). This CDR3 has 15 amino acids. CDR1 is MNHNS, CDR2 SASEGT, per germline. V was shortened by 5 bases and J by 2 bases, with 15 bases between the two germline ends. The CDR3 nucleotides are TGTGCCAGCAGTCAAGAGGGACGGATGAACTATGGCTACACCTTC. It translates to CASSQEGRMNYGYTF.

This chain uses TRBV2 with TRBJ1-1; no clear D gene. V lost 4 bases, J lost 0 bases, and 9 bases lay in between. This CDR3 has 14 residues. Germline V gene sequence: CDR1 SNHLY, CDR2 FYNNEI. CDR3 in amino acids: CASSGGRMNTEAFF. The CDR3, as DNA: TGTGCCAGCAGTGGGGGAAGGATGAACACTGAAGCTTTCTTT.

This chain uses TRBV5-4 with TRBJ1-2; 7 nucleotides match TRBD1. The CDR3 spans 14 residues. CDR1 SGHNT and CDR2 YYREEE come from the germline V gene (reference sequence). Trimming took 1 base from V and 8 from J; bases not matched to a gene: 8. CDR3 region: CASSLFQGVRGYTF. As DNA, the CDR3 is TGTGCCAGCAGCTTGTTCCAGGGGGTTCGGGGCTACACCTTC. The whole variable domain, remainder taken from reference TRBV5-4 and TRBJ1-2, is ETGVTQSPTHLIKTRGQQVTLRCSSQSGHNTVSWYQQALGQGPQFIFQYYREEENGRGNFPPRFSGLQFPNYSSELNVNALELDDSALYLCASSLFQGVRGYTFGSGTRLTVV.

This chain connects TRBV28 to TRBJ2-7, with a weak D call TRBD1 (5 bases). The germline V gene encodes CDR1 MDHEN and CDR2 SYDVKM. The CDR3 totals 13 residues. Trimming cost V 2 bases and J 3 bases, with 8 bases left between them. This CDR3 is CASSLRDSYEQYF. The CDR3 DNA follows: TGTGCCAGCAGTTTACGTGACAGCTACGAGCAGTACTTC.

The chain carries TRBV5-8 and TRBJ1-6, with D unclear. The ends were cut back, 4 bases at V and 10 bases at J, with 12 bases in the middle. The CDR3 length is 13 residues. The V gene's germline CDR1 is SGHTS and CDR2 YDEGEE. The CDR3 region has the DNA TGTGCCAGCAGCCCCGGTGTTAGATCACCCCTCCACTTT. Encoded protein: CASSPGVRSPLHF.

The chain recombines TRBV5-6 with TRBJ2-1; the D gene is possibly TRBD2 (6 bases). The CDR3 length is 16 residues. Trimming cost V 0 bases and J 0 bases, with 10 bases left between them. CDR1 is SGHDT and CDR2 is YYEEEE in the germline V gene. CDR3 loop: CASSLGGGASYNEQFF. CDR3 in DNA: TGTGCCAGCAGCTTGGGCGGCGGGGCCTCCTACAATGAGCAGTTCTTC.

CDR3 DNA: TGCGCCAGCAGCTTGGCCCATAATGAGCAGTTCTTC. Translating it yields CASSLAHNEQFF. The chain joins TRBV5-1 to TRBJ2-1; D ambiguous. Germline V gene sequence: CDR1 SGHRS, CDR2 YFSETQ. The ends were cut back, 0 bases at V and 7 bases at J, with 5 bases in the middle. The CDR3 has 12 residues.

The V call is TRBV15, the J call TRBJ1-5; possible D gene TRBD1, 5 bases. CDR1 is LNHNV, CDR2 YYDKDF, per germline (reference sequence). The CDR3 runs to 14 residues. Deletions cut 9 bases from V and 1 base from J, with 13 bases between. CDR3 sequence (DNA): TGTGCCACTTCGGCAGGGATGAGCAATCAGCCCCAGCATTTT. Translated: CATSAGMSNQPQHF.

The chain is built from TRBV4-1 and TRBJ2-5; TRBD1 aligns across 7 bases. The CDR3 contains 14 residues. Germline CDR1 reads MGHRA; CDR2 reads YSYEKL. Trimming cost V 3 bases and J 3 bases; bases outside gene matches: 4. CDR3 bases: TGCGCCAGCAGCCATCCCGGGACAGAAGAGACCCAGTACTTC. This translates into CASSHPGTEETQYF.

The table lists this clone with a count of one. V and J are TRBV28 and TRBJ1-1; tentatively, D is TRBD1 (5 bases). In germline, CDR1 is MDHEN, CDR2 SYDVKM. This CDR3 spans 12 amino acids. Trimming removed 5 bases at V and 9 bases at J, with 13 bases between. The CDR3 loop is CASSTPGRQAFF. Written as DNA, the CDR3 is TGTGCCAGCAGTACTCCGGGACGGCAAGCTTTCTTT.

This sequence joins TRBV11-2 and TRBJ2-7; D remains unclear. CDR3 length: 12 amino acids. V was shortened by 4 bases and J by 4 bases, with 8 bases between the two germline ends. Germline V CDR1 and CDR2: SGHAT, FQNNGV. CDR3 sequence (DNA): TGTGCCAGCAGCTCCTCACCTTACGAGCAGTACTTC. The encoded protein is CASSSSPYEQYF.

The V gene is TRBV5-4, the J gene TRBJ1-1; D uncertain. The germline gives CDR1 SGHNT, CDR2 YYREEE (reference sequence). There are 16 residues in the CDR3. Trimming stripped 0 bases from V and 7 bases from J, with 19 bases between. Written as DNA, the CDR3 is TGTGCCAGCAGCTTGGGGGGAATTAGCGGGGTACTTGAAGCTTTCTTT. This encodes CASSLGGISGVLEAFF. The variable domain in full, with the rest retrieved from reference TRBV5-4 and TRBJ1-1, is ETGVTQSPTHLIKTRGQQVTLRCSSQSGHNTVSWYQQALGQGPQFIFQYYREEENGRGNFPPRFSGLQFPNYSSELNVNALELDDSALYLCASSLGGISGVLEAFFGQGTRLTVV.

The chain recombines TRBV29-1 with TRBJ1-1, with 7 bases lining up with TRBD1. The junction had 13 bases not matched to a gene; V was cut back by 7 bases and J by 5 bases. Germline assignment: CDR1 SQVTM and CDR2 ANQGSEA. This CDR3 is 14 amino acids long. The CDR3 nucleotides are TGCAGCGGATTCTCGGACAGGATAATAACTGAAGCTTTCTTT. The encoded protein is CSGFSDRIITEAFF. Using reference TRBV29-1 and TRBJ1-1 for the parts outside the CDR3, the full variable domain is SAVISQKPSRDICQRGTSLTIQCQVDSQVTMMFWYRQQPGQSLTLIATANQGSEATYESGFVIDKFPISRPNLTFSTLTVSNMSPEDSSIYLCSGFSDRIITEAFFGQGTRLTVV.

This chain links TRBV19 with TRBJ1-2; 12 bases align to TRBD1. The CDR3 spans 15 residues. V shed 7 bases, J shed 8 bases, and the junction held 11 bases outside the gene matches. Germline CDR1 reads LNHDA; CDR2 reads SQIVND (reference sequence). The CDR3 region has the DNA TGTGCCAGTACCTCCCCGGGACAGGGGGCCTCAGGCTACACCTTC. It translates to CASTSPGQGASGYTF.

V gene TRBV30 combines with J gene TRBJ1-5; D perhaps matches TRBD1 (5 bases). This CDR3 comprises 13 residues. CDR1 is GTSNPN and CDR2 is SVGIG in the germline V gene (reference sequence). Trimming stripped 0 bases from V and 6 bases from J, with 9 bases between. CDR3 bases: TGTGCCTGGAGTGTAGACAGTTCTCAGCCCCAGCATTTT. It yields the protein CAWSVDSSQPQHF.